These 9 T cell receptor beta chains were all obtained from the same sample, sequenced in a study of cytomegalovirus exposure and HLA in healthy donors. Both 60 Vbeta primers and 13 Jbeta primers went into the PCR. Repertoires were generated with immunoSEQ multiplex PCR, while TCRdb's copy carries only in-frame clones and drops some. The sample records 75,000 to 95,000 clones, about three quarters being singletons. Material: PBMCs. The source of these receptors is a male donor in good health and CMV-seropositive.

The J gene is TRBJ2-7, the V gene TRBV10-2; 7 positions match TRBD1. The CDR3 covers 13 residues. Trimming removed 6 bases from V and 4 bases from J; junction bases left unmatched: 6. CDR1 is WSHSY, CDR2 SAAADI, per germline. The chain's CDR3 is CASSRQGSYEQYF. DNA for the CDR3: TGCGCCAGCAGCAGACAGGGCTCGTACGAGCAGTACTTC.

The rearrangement links TRBV28 to TRBJ2-1, with 7 bases matching TRBD2. Germline values: CDR1 MDHEN, CDR2 SYDVKM. The CDR3 spans 13 residues. Losses at the gene ends were 2 bases for V and 7 bases for J; bases not matched to a gene: 2. The CDR3 DNA sequence: TGTGCCAGCAGTTTAGGGGGGGGGAATGAGCAGTTCTTC. It specifies CASSLGGGNEQFF.

J is TRBJ2-5 and V is TRBV12-5, with no clear D. CDR1 is LGHNT, CDR2 FRNRAP, per germline. Trimming left V 5 bases short and J 5 bases short, with 12 bases between. CDR3 size: 13 residues. The CDR3 sequence is CASGLTFRETQYF. The CDR3 DNA follows: TGTGCTAGTGGTCTCACCTTCCGGGAGACCCAGTACTTC.

The chain uses TRBV28 and TRBJ2-7; D not certain. Germline V CDR1 and CDR2: MDHEN, SYDVKM. This CDR3 region has 14 residues. The V end lost 6 bases, the J end lost 0 bases, and 12 bases lay between the germline ends. DNA for the CDR3: TGTGCCAGCAGACGCCGGGTACGCTCCTACGAGCAGTACTTC. It encodes CASRRRVRSYEQYF.

V and J are TRBV2 and TRBJ2-3, with a tentative D call TRBD2 (5 bases). Germline CDR1 and CDR2: SNHLY and FYNNEI. V gave up 1 base and J gave up 3 bases, with 5 bases separating them. The CDR3 has 13 amino acids. The CDR3 bases are TGTGCCAGCAGTGAAGGAGGGACAGATACGCAGTATTTT. Amino acid sequence: CASSEGGTDTQYF.

This chain connects TRBV7-9 to TRBJ1-1; maybe TRBD1 (6 bases). The CDR3 is 14 amino acids. Trimming shortened V by 5 bases and J by 6 bases, and 16 bases separated the two germline ends. Germline lookup yields CDR1 SEHNR and CDR2 FQNEAQ (reference sequence). The CDR3 DNA reads as TGTGCCAGCAGCCCGCCGGGAACAGGGCCTGAAGCTTTCTTT. Protein: CASSPPGTGPEAFF.

The V gene is TRBV28, the J gene TRBJ2-7; a weak D match, TRBD2 (5 bases). Germline CDR1 MDHEN, CDR2 SYDVKM. The V and J ends lost 3 bases and 6 bases respectively, with 15 bases between them. This CDR3 has 14 residues. For the CDR3, the DNA is TGTGCCAGCAGTTTGCTTGAGCGGAGGCGCGAGCAGTACTTC. This translates into CASSLLERRREQYF.

This clone was seen only once. The chain employs TRBV6-5 and TRBJ2-7, with 9 bases fitting TRBD2. V shed 2 bases, J shed 2 bases, and the junction held 7 bases outside the gene matches. CDR1 is MNHEY, CDR2 SVGAGI, per germline. The CDR3 spans 16 residues. CDR3 in DNA: TGTGCCAGCAGTTACGGCTCGGCGGGGGGGCCCTACGAGCAGTACTTC. Translation gives CASSYGSAGGPYEQYF.

The chain is built from TRBV7-9 and TRBJ2-7; a possible D gene is TRBD1 (6 bases). V was clipped by 3 bases and J by 0 bases, with 18 bases between them. Germline V lookup: CDR1 SEHNR, CDR2 FQNEAQ (reference sequence). This CDR3 region has 17 residues. The CDR3 spells CASSLTTQGMSSYEQYF. CDR3 bases: TGTGCCAGCAGCTTGACCACCCAGGGGATGAGCTCCTACGAGCAGTACTTC.